These 25 T cell receptor beta chains originate from one sample sequenced in a study of Ad26.COV2.S vaccination and SARS-CoV-2 variants. The repertoire was sequenced with immunoSEQ multiplex PCR; TCRdb's copy has only in-frame clones and lacks some. Of fewer than 50,000 clones listed, around 83% are singletons. The sample in question was peripheral blood, obtained after recovery from COVID-19. The receptors derive from a human donor who had recovered from COVID-19.

The V and J genes are TRBV9 and TRBJ2-1; 9 bases are a match to TRBD1. CDR1 and CDR2 from the germline V gene are SGDLS and YYNGEE. The CDR3 is 15 residues long. The V gene end was trimmed by 2 bases and the J gene end by 3 bases; junction bases not matched to a gene: 3. The CDR3 DNA sequence: TGTGCCAGCAGCGTCGGACAGGGGCTCTACAATGAGCAGTTCTTC. This encodes CASSVGQGLYNEQFF.

This rearrangement joins TRBV28 to TRBJ1-4, with D unclear. Trimming took off 3 bases at V and 8 bases at J, with 10 bases between the two ends. CDR3 length: 13 amino acids. Germline CDR1 reads MDHEN; CDR2 reads SYDVKM. The CDR3 reads CASSFPPEEKLFF. CDR3 in DNA: TGTGCCAGCAGTTTTCCCCCTGAGGAAAAACTGTTTTTT.

V gene TRBV5-5 combines with J gene TRBJ2-6, with D hard to call. Trimming removed 0 bases at V and 0 bases at J, with 7 bases between. The CDR3 has 16 amino acids. The V gene's germline CDR1 is SGHKS and CDR2 YYEKEE (reference sequence). The CDR3 region has the DNA TGTGCCAGCAGCTTGGAGCAGGTCTCTGGGGCCAACGTCCTGACTTTC. It specifies CASSLEQVSGANVLTF.

This chain uses TRBV3-1 (or the pseudogene TRBV3-2) with TRBJ1-4; D call uncertain. The germline CDR1 and CDR2 sequences are LGHDT and YNNKEL (reference sequence). Trimming shortened V by 0 bases and J by 8 bases, and 16 bases separated the two germline ends. The CDR3 has 16 residues. CDR3: CASSQDLAAGGEKLFF. CDR3 bases: TGTGCCAGCAGCCAAGATCTTGCCGCGGGTGGGGAAAAACTGTTTTTT.

The chain has TRBV11-3 and TRBJ2-5, with D maybe TRBD2 (6 bases). The CDR3 contains 13 residues. The germline V and J ends were trimmed by 5 bases and 4 bases, with 11 bases remaining between them. The germline V gene has CDR1 SGHNT and CDR2 YENEEA. CDR3: CASSPNGGETQYF. The CDR3 nucleotides read TGTGCCAGCAGCCCTAACGGGGGAGAGACCCAGTACTTC.

This clone was recorded only once. The chain couples TRBV5-6 to TRBJ1-5; a possible D gene is TRBD1 (5 bases). The CDR3 is 15 amino acids. Germline CDR1 and CDR2: SGHDT and YYEEEE. The V gene lost 4 bases and the J gene lost 9 bases, with 20 bases spanning the gap. The CDR3 protein is CASSPGGNRLLPQHF. CDR3 DNA sequence: TGTGCCAGCAGCCCCGGGGGGAATCGCCTTTTGCCCCAGCATTTT.

V is TRBV3-1 (or the pseudogene TRBV3-2) and J is TRBJ1-5; 8 positions match TRBD1. Germline lookup yields CDR1 LGHDT and CDR2 YNNKEL (reference sequence). CDR3 length equals 14 residues. Unmatched junction bases numbered 5, after V lost 4 bases and J lost 6 bases. Written as DNA, the CDR3 is TGTGCCAGCAGCCCAGGACAGGGTGGTCAGCCCCAGCATTTT. Its translation is CASSPGQGGQPQHF.

The rearrangement uses TRBV3-1 (or the pseudogene TRBV3-2) and TRBJ2-5; the D is unclear. Trimming took 1 base from V and 1 from J, leaving 7 bases between them. The CDR3 has 14 residues. Germline loops: CDR1 LGHDT, CDR2 YNNKEL (reference sequence). CDR3 DNA: TGTGCCAGCAGCCAAGGTCCCCTCCAAGAGACCCAGTACTTC. Protein: CASSQGPLQETQYF.

The V and J genes are TRBV7-2 and TRBJ1-4; TRBD1 is a possible D gene (5 bases). CDR1 and CDR2 from the germline V gene are SGHTA and FQGNSA. V was trimmed by 5 bases and J by 7 bases, leaving 17 bases between them. The CDR3 is 15 residues long. The CDR3 spells CASSQLGTGSEKLFF. The CDR3 DNA reads TGTGCCAGCAGCCAGCTGGGGACGGGAAGTGAAAAACTGTTTTTT.

The J gene is TRBJ1-1, the V gene TRBV3-1 (or the pseudogene TRBV3-2), with D hard to call. Trimming took off 4 bases at V and 5 bases at J, with 11 bases between the two ends. Germline CDR1 and CDR2: LGHDT and YNNKEL (reference sequence). CDR3 length: 13 amino acids. The CDR3 here is CASSPVGWTEAFF. In nucleotides, the CDR3 is TGTGCCAGCAGCCCCGTGGGGTGGACTGAAGCTTTCTTT.

This chain uses TRBV6-5 with TRBJ1-2, with D hard to call. Trimming cost V 2 bases and J 9 bases, with 10 bases left between them. Germline V gene sequence: CDR1 MNHEY, CDR2 SVGAGI. The CDR3 contains 12 residues. This CDR3 reads CASSYSVGSYTF. Written as DNA, the CDR3 is TGTGCCAGCAGTTACAGCGTCGGAAGCTACACCTTC.

This clone was found once. The chain combines TRBV10-1 with TRBJ1-1; TRBD1 matches 9 bases. Trimming removed 5 bases from V and 5 bases from J; junction bases left unmatched: 3. The CDR3 is 13 amino acids. The V gene's germline CDR1 is WNHNN and CDR2 SYGVQD (reference sequence). The CDR3 spells CASSLTGGTEAFF. The CDR3 DNA is TGCGCCAGCAGTCTGACAGGGGGGACTGAAGCTTTCTTT.

This clone was picked up a small number of times. Here the CDR3 reads CASSVGNNQPQHF. CDR3 in DNA: TGTGCCAGCAGCGTAGGTAACAATCAGCCCCAGCATTTT. The chain joins TRBV9 to TRBJ1-5; D remains ambiguous. This CDR3 is 13 amino acids long. Germline lookup yields CDR1 SGDLS and CDR2 YYNGEE. Trimming stripped 0 bases from V and 3 bases from J, with 4 bases between.

This chain uses TRBV7-2 with TRBJ2-7; weak D call: TRBD1 (6 bases). The CDR3 has 13 residues. Looked up from germline, CDR1 is SGHTA and CDR2 is FQGNSA. The V and J ends lost 1 base and 6 bases respectively, with 10 bases between them. The CDR3 spells CASSLGLQGEQYF. CDR3 coding DNA: TGTGCCAGCAGCTTAGGTCTACAGGGCGAGCAGTACTTC. Looking up the rest from reference TRBV7-2 and TRBJ2-7 gives the full variable domain: GAGVSQSPSNKVTEKGKDVELRCDPISGHTALYWYRQSLGQGLEFLIYFQGNSAPDKSGLPSDRFSAERTGGSVSTLTIQRTQQEDSAVYLCASSLGLQGEQYFGPGTRLTVT.

This clone was observed a few times. The genes are TRBV5-1 and TRBJ2-3; 12 nucleotides line up with TRBD1. With 0 bases clipped from V and 1 base from J, the junction kept 6 bases outside the gene matches. This CDR3 contains 18 residues. The germline CDR1 and CDR2 sequences are SGHRS and YFSETQ. CDR3 residues: CASSLAGTGGRGTDTQYF. CDR3 in DNA: TGCGCCAGCAGCTTGGCCGGGACAGGGGGCCGGGGCACAGATACGCAGTATTTT.

The sample holds one count of this clone. The chain joins TRBV7-2 to TRBJ1-2; D is uncertain. V lost 4 bases and J 4 bases, leaving 10 bases between the germline ends. Germline V gives CDR1 SGHTA, CDR2 FQGNSA. CDR3 size: 13 residues. The CDR3: CASSSSGGYGYTF. CDR3 nucleotides: TGTGCCAGCAGCTCCTCCGGTGGCTATGGCTACACCTTC.

The chain carries TRBV19 and TRBJ1-2; unclear D gene. The CDR3 has 15 residues. Trimming pared 5 bases from V and 8 bases from J, leaving 21 bases between. The germline V gene encodes CDR1 LNHDA and CDR2 SQIVND (reference sequence). CDR3 nucleotide sequence: TGTGCCAGTAGTCATGAGTCGGTCAGGACTATGGGCTACACCTTC. Encoded protein: CASSHESVRTMGYTF.

The chain joins TRBV5-1 to TRBJ1-4; D not certain. Trimming removed 6 bases from V and 0 bases from J, with 9 bases in between. Germline values: CDR1 SGHRS, CDR2 YFSETQ. The CDR3 spans 14 residues. The DNA for the CDR3 is TGCGCCAGCAAGGTATCGGCAACTAATGAAAAACTGTTTTTT. Encoded protein: CASKVSATNEKLFF.

The chain recombines TRBV2 with TRBJ1-1, with D hard to call. CDR3 length equals 14 residues. The V end lost 7 bases, the J end lost 0 bases, and 12 bases lay between the germline ends. Germline CDR1 reads SNHLY; CDR2 reads FYNNEI. Here the CDR3 reads CASTQRTVNTEAFF. The DNA for the CDR3 is TGTGCCAGCACCCAGCGGACGGTGAACACTGAAGCTTTCTTT.

The chain uses TRBV5-1 and TRBJ2-1, with D perhaps matching TRBD2 (5 bases). The CDR3 consists of 16 residues. V lost 0 bases and J 0 bases, leaving 10 bases between the germline ends. CDR1 and CDR2 (germline): SGHRS, YFSETQ. The CDR3 loop is CASSLGSGVSYNEQFF. CDR3 bases: TGCGCCAGCAGCTTGGGCTCCGGGGTCTCCTACAATGAGCAGTTCTTC.

V gene TRBV10-3 combines with J gene TRBJ1-6, with unresolved D. The V gene lost 1 base and the J gene lost 5 bases, with 6 bases spanning the gap. Germline CDR1 and CDR2: ENHRY and SYGVKD. The CDR3 is 14 residues long. The CDR3 nucleotides are TGTGCCATCAGTGAGTTTCGGAATAATTCACCCCTCCACTTT. As protein: CAISEFRNNSPLHF.

The rearrangement joins TRBV19 to TRBJ1-1; D call uncertain. Trimming cost V 9 bases and J 11 bases, with 16 bases left between them. This CDR3 contains 11 residues. Germline V gives CDR1 LNHDA, CDR2 SQIVND (reference sequence). The CDR3 loop is CASFFLDRAFF. DNA for the CDR3: TGTGCCAGCTTCTTCTTGGATCGGGCTTTCTTT.

The chain joins TRBV2 to TRBJ2-2, with unresolved D. The length of the CDR3 is 13 residues. V lost 2 bases, J lost 5 bases, and 6 bases lay in between. The germline V gene encodes CDR1 SNHLY and CDR2 FYNNEI. CDR3 in DNA: TGTGCCAGCAGTGAATCAGAGACCGGGGAGCTGTTTTTT. It encodes CASSESETGELFF.

The chain carries TRBV4-1 and TRBJ2-1; 12 bases match TRBD2. This CDR3 has 19 residues. V was pared by 3 bases and J by 4 bases, with 13 bases of the junction left unmatched. Germline V gives CDR1 MGHRA, CDR2 YSYEKL. The CDR3 DNA follows: TGCGCCAGCAGCCAGAGGTATTCTAGCGGGGGGGCGGGGTACAATGAGCAGTTCTTC. Its protein is CASSQRYSSGGAGYNEQFF.

The chain uses TRBV25-1 and TRBJ1-2; D is unresolved. The CDR3 extends over 12 amino acids. The germline CDR1 and CDR2 sequences are MGHDK and SYGVNS. V lost 1 base, J lost 5 bases, and 5 bases lay in between. The DNA of the CDR3 is TGTGCCAGCAGTGAATTGGGGTATGGCTACACCTTC. This translates into CASSELGYGYTF.